A single sample gave rise to the 27 T cell receptor beta chains below, sequenced in a study of T cell repertoires in cytomegalovirus infection. No cognate antigen is known for these TCRs. TCRdb processed the reads anew with MiXCR; each CDR3 protein has one entry. The repertoire holds approximately 990,000 distinct CDR3 sequences, with around 29% as singletons. This sample comprised cultured CD8+ T cells from PBMCs, obtained from culture after CMV antigen stimulation. The source is a human donor in good health (CMV status not recorded). Some clones in this sample may be carry-over from other donors' samples.

This clonotype was found a few times. V is TRBV6-1 and J is TRBJ1-1, with D perhaps TRBD1 (5 bases). V was cut by 5 bases and J by 1 base, with 14 bases left in between. CDR1 and CDR2 from the germline V gene are MNHNS and SASEGT. This CDR3 comprises 15 residues. The CDR3 DNA is TGTGCCAGCAGTCCCTGGAGGGGTTCGAACACTGAAGCTTTCTTT. The encoded protein is CASSPWRGSNTEAFF.

Worth noting for this clonotype: A junction boundary mismatches the germline segment, possibly from a read error. This chain joins TRBV10-2 and TRBJ1-2, with D possibly TRBD1 on 5 matching bases. The germline V gene encodes CDR1 WSHSY and CDR2 SAAADI. CDR3 length: 13 amino acids. In DNA, the CDR3 is TGCGCCAGCAGTGTTGACAGTCCCTATGGCTGCACCTTC. Translated, it gives CASSVDSPYGCTF.

This clonotype was detected a few times. The chain has TRBV2 and TRBJ1-1, with 7 bases fitting TRBD1. This CDR3 region has 16 residues. CDR1 and CDR2 from the germline V gene are SNHLY and FYNNEI. V trimming: 7 bases; J trimming: 0 bases; junction bases outside the gene matches: 11. The CDR3 DNA reads TGTGCCAGCATACGATATAACAGGGGAATGAACACTGAAGCTTTCTTT. The encoded protein is CASIRYNRGMNTEAFF.

This clonotype turned up a few times. The chain is built from TRBV12-3 or TRBV12-4 and TRBJ1-3; 8 bases line up with TRBD1. CDR3 length: 14 amino acids. The ends lost 6 bases at V and 7 bases at J; junction bases unmatched: 8. This CDR3 is CASSPGQGRNTIYF. As DNA, the CDR3 is TGTGCCAGCAGCCCCGGACAGGGAAGGAACACCATATATTTT.

The CDR3 protein is CASSFGLAGGLGTDTQYF. The CDR3, as DNA: TGTGCCAGCAGTTTCGGACTAGCGGGGGGGCTTGGCACAGATACGCAGTATTTT. The V gene is TRBV27, the J gene TRBJ2-3; 15 bases fit TRBD2. Germline V gives CDR1 MNHEY, CDR2 SMNVEV (reference sequence). The CDR3 has 18 amino acids. Trimming cost V 3 bases and J 1 base; bases outside gene matches: 5.

Comments on this clonotype: The germline gene is not matched at one end of the junction; a read error may be the cause. The J gene is TRBJ2-7, the V gene TRBV7-9, with TRBD1 matching 12 bases. Germline-derived CDR1 and CDR2 are SEHNR and FQNEAQ (reference sequence). The CDR3 spans 15 residues. The CDR3 loop is CASSGAGTGGYKQYF. The CDR3, as DNA: TGTGCCAGCAGCGGAGCCGGGACAGGGGGCTACAAGCAGTACTTC.

This clonotype is a singleton in its sample. A read error is possible here, since a much larger clone lies one base away. The genes are TRBV4-1 and TRBJ1-1; no clear D. Germline V gene sequence: CDR1 MGHRA, CDR2 YSYEKL. V lost 4 bases to trimming and J lost 1 base, with 16 bases between them. CDR3 size: 16 residues. The DNA of the CDR3 is TGCGCCAGCAGCCGAGATCTTGTGACGGGGAACACTGAAGCTTTCTTT. As protein: CASSRDLVTGNTEAFF.

The chain uses TRBV19 and TRBJ1-1; unclear D gene. Per germline, CDR1 LNHDA and CDR2 SQIVND (reference sequence). The CDR3 extends over 12 amino acids. Trimming took off 9 bases at V and 6 bases at J, with 14 bases between the two ends. The CDR3 loop reads CASLSYGSEAFF. CDR3 bases: TGTGCCAGCCTTTCGTACGGGTCTGAAGCTTTCTTT.

This chain links TRBV7-8 with TRBJ2-7; D is possibly TRBD2 (6 bases). There are 15 residues in the CDR3. V dropped 3 bases and J dropped 5 bases, with 17 bases sitting between them. Germline-derived CDR1 and CDR2 are SGHVS and FQNEAQ. CDR3 in DNA: TGTGCCAGCAGCTTTGGTCCCTCCCGGGGGAACGAGCAGTACTTC. Encoded protein: CASSFGPSRGNEQYF.

About this clonotype: At one end the junction does not follow the germline gene, possibly because of a read error. The chain carries TRBV12-3 or TRBV12-4 and TRBJ1-2, with D uncertain. CDR3 size: 14 residues. The CDR3 loop reads CANSFTTRQNGYTF. CDR3 DNA sequence: TGTGCCAACAGTTTCACGACCCGACAAAATGGCTACACCTTC.

This clonotype was seen more than once but under ten times. CDR3 nucleotides: TGTGCCAGCAGTGAATTTGATAGCTCCTACGAGCAGTACTTC. Residues: CASSEFDSSYEQYF. V usage is TRBV6-1 and J usage is TRBJ2-7, with D uncertain. CDR3 length: 14 amino acids. Trimming removed 2 bases from V and 0 bases from J, with 8 bases in between. From germline, CDR1 is MNHNS and CDR2 SASEGT.

This clonotype has ten or more counts. The V gene is TRBV9, the J gene TRBJ1-1, with D possibly matching TRBD1 (5 bases). There are 14 residues in the CDR3. V was pared by 4 bases and J by 5 bases, with 15 bases between. Per the germline V gene, CDR1 is SGDLS and CDR2 is YYNGEE. This chain's CDR3 is CASSPGRPGTEAFF. DNA for the CDR3: TGTGCCAGCAGCCCGGGACGACCAGGAACTGAAGCTTTCTTT.

The CDR3 DNA is TGCGCCAGCAGCCAAGATCGTAGCGGCGGGGGGGCCAGAGATACGCAGTATTTT. It encodes CASSQDRSGGGARDTQYF. The rearrangement uses TRBV4-1 and TRBJ2-3; TRBD2 matches 9 bases. After removal of 0 bases from V and 5 bases from J, the junction contained 12 bases not matched to a gene. The CDR3 runs 18 residues. CDR1 MGHRA and CDR2 YSYEKL come from the germline V gene.

This clonotype has at least ten counts. The CDR3 sequence is CASSIHRTGGANTEAFF. In DNA, the CDR3 is TGTGCCAGCAGTATCCATCGGACAGGGGGAGCGAACACTGAAGCTTTCTTT. The chain employs TRBV28 and TRBJ1-1; TRBD1 agrees at 10 bases. Germline trimming cut 5 bases from V and 1 base from J; bases unmatched to any gene: 10. The CDR3 runs 17 residues. Germline-derived CDR1 and CDR2 are MDHEN and SYDVKM.

V usage is TRBV12-3 or TRBV12-4 and J usage is TRBJ2-3; 10 bases line up with TRBD2. Trimming took 6 bases from V and 2 from J; bases not matched to a gene: 11. The CDR3 covers 17 residues. This CDR3 is CASRGGASGGPTDTQYF. As DNA, the CDR3 is TGTGCCAGCAGGGGTGGGGCTAGCGGGGGCCCCACAGATACGCAGTATTTT.

This clonotype was seen more than once but under ten times. This chain links TRBV7-9 with TRBJ2-7; tentative D call: TRBD1 (6 bases). Deletions cut 4 bases from V and 2 bases from J, with 18 bases between. CDR1 and CDR2 (germline): SEHNR, FQNEAQ (reference sequence). This CDR3 has 16 residues. The CDR3 here is CASSSGLKGEPYEQYV. In DNA, the CDR3 is TGTGCCAGCAGCTCTGGGCTGAAGGGGGAACCCTACGAGCAGTACGTC.

This rearrangement joins TRBV10-3 to TRBJ2-3; D perhaps matches TRBD1 (6 bases). The CDR3 is 13 residues long. Trimming shortened V by 10 bases and J by 0 bases, and 11 bases separated the two germline ends. The germline CDR1 and CDR2 sequences are ENHRY and SYGVKD. This chain's CDR3 is CATQGSSTDTQYF. CDR3 bases: TGTGCCACCCAGGGGTCTAGCACAGATACGCAGTATTTT.

This clonotype was seen many times. The chain recombines TRBV7-6 with TRBJ2-5; D is perhaps TRBD2 (5 bases). The CDR3 runs to 17 residues. V was clipped by 2 bases and J by 1 base, with 17 bases between them. Germline V lookup: CDR1 SGHVS, CDR2 FNYEAQ. This CDR3 is CASSLNVPSQFQETQYF. CDR3 in DNA: TGTGCCAGCAGCTTAAACGTCCCTAGCCAGTTCCAAGAGACCCAGTACTTC.

V and J are TRBV25-1 and TRBJ1-1; the D is unclear. CDR3 length: 12 amino acids. V lost 1 base and J 7 bases, leaving 7 bases between the germline ends. In germline, CDR1 is MGHDK, CDR2 SYGVNS. The CDR3 loop reads CASSEFGYEAFF. CDR3 sequence (DNA): TGTGCCAGCAGTGAATTTGGGTATGAAGCTTTCTTT. The whole variable domain, remainder taken from reference TRBV25-1 and TRBJ1-1, is EADIYQTPRYLVIGTGKKITLECSQTMGHDKMYWYQQDPGMELHLIHYSYGVNSTEKGDLSSESTVSRIRTEHFPLTLESARPSHTSQYLCASSEFGYEAFFGQGTRLTVV.

The sample holds one count of this clonotype. The genes are TRBV29-1 and TRBJ2-5; D is possibly TRBD1 (5 bases). The CDR3 consists of 11 residues. V was cut by 7 bases and J by 2 bases, with 8 bases left in between. Germline V lookup: CDR1 SQVTM, CDR2 ANQGSEA. CDR3 in DNA: TGCAGCGCCCCAGGGCAAGAGACCCAGTACTTC. Protein product: CSAPGQETQYF.

This clonotype was seen only a few times. The V and J genes are TRBV5-6 and TRBJ1-2, with 8 bases aligning to TRBD1. The CDR3 has 14 residues. CDR1 SGHDT and CDR2 YYEEEE come from the germline V gene. V shed 1 base, J shed 8 bases, and the junction held 7 bases outside the gene matches. CDR3 DNA: TGTGCCAGCAGCTTGAGTGACAGGGGCGGCGGCTACACCTTC. This translates into CASSLSDRGGGYTF.

This clonotype was counted at least ten times. The chain combines TRBV18 with TRBJ1-5; 8 positions agree with TRBD1. The CDR3 extends over 16 amino acids. Trimming took 3 bases from V and 2 from J; bases not matched to a gene: 6. In germline, CDR1 is KGHSH, CDR2 LQKENI. CDR3 in amino acids: CASSPGQGRGNQPQHF. CDR3 nucleotide sequence: TGTGCCAGCTCACCTGGACAGGGAAGGGGCAATCAGCCCCAGCATTTT.

CDR3: CASSPSPPQGANYGYTF. CDR3 sequence (DNA): TGTGCCAGCAGCCCCTCCCCCCCCCAGGGAGCTAACTATGGCTACACCTTC. The chain couples TRBV7-9 to TRBJ1-2; D is possibly TRBD1 (5 bases). Deletions cut 5 bases from V and 0 bases from J, with 19 bases between. Germline V CDR1 and CDR2: SEHNR, FQNEAQ (reference sequence). The CDR3 consists of 17 residues.

V usage is TRBV6-6 and J usage is TRBJ1-1, with D unclear. The germline V and J ends were trimmed by 0 bases and 8 bases, with 7 bases remaining between them. This CDR3 spans 12 amino acids. Germline assignment: CDR1 MNHNY and CDR2 SVGAGI (reference sequence). The CDR3 is CASSYSCMEAFF. The DNA of the CDR3 is TGTGCCAGCAGTTACTCCTGCATGGAAGCTTTCTTT.

This clonotype was counted only a few times. The rearrangement joins TRBV7-9 to TRBJ2-7; TRBD2 matches at 9 bases. Germline lookup yields CDR1 SEHNR and CDR2 FQNEAQ (reference sequence). The CDR3 length is 12 residues. V lost 5 bases, J lost 7 bases, and 3 bases stayed unmatched. The CDR3 region is CASSPGLAEQYV. The CDR3 DNA follows: TGTGCCAGCAGCCCAGGACTAGCGGAGCAGTACGTC.

The chain joins TRBV6-6 to TRBJ2-7; D remains unclear. The CDR3 runs to 13 residues. The germline CDR1 and CDR2 sequences are MNHNY and SVGAGI (reference sequence). Trimming took off 0 bases at V and 2 bases at J, with 5 bases between the two ends. The CDR3 DNA follows: TGTGCCAGCAGTTACTCGAGAGCCTACGAGCAGTACGTC. Translating it yields CASSYSRAYEQYV.

The gene calls are TRBV9 and TRBJ1-2; D is unresolved. This CDR3 comprises 12 residues. Germline loops: CDR1 SGDLS, CDR2 YYNGEE. The V end was cut by 0 bases, the J end by 6 bases, with 6 bases between. The DNA for the CDR3 is TGTGCCAGCAGCGTAGAAGCGGATGGCTACACCTTC. Residues: CASSVEADGYTF.